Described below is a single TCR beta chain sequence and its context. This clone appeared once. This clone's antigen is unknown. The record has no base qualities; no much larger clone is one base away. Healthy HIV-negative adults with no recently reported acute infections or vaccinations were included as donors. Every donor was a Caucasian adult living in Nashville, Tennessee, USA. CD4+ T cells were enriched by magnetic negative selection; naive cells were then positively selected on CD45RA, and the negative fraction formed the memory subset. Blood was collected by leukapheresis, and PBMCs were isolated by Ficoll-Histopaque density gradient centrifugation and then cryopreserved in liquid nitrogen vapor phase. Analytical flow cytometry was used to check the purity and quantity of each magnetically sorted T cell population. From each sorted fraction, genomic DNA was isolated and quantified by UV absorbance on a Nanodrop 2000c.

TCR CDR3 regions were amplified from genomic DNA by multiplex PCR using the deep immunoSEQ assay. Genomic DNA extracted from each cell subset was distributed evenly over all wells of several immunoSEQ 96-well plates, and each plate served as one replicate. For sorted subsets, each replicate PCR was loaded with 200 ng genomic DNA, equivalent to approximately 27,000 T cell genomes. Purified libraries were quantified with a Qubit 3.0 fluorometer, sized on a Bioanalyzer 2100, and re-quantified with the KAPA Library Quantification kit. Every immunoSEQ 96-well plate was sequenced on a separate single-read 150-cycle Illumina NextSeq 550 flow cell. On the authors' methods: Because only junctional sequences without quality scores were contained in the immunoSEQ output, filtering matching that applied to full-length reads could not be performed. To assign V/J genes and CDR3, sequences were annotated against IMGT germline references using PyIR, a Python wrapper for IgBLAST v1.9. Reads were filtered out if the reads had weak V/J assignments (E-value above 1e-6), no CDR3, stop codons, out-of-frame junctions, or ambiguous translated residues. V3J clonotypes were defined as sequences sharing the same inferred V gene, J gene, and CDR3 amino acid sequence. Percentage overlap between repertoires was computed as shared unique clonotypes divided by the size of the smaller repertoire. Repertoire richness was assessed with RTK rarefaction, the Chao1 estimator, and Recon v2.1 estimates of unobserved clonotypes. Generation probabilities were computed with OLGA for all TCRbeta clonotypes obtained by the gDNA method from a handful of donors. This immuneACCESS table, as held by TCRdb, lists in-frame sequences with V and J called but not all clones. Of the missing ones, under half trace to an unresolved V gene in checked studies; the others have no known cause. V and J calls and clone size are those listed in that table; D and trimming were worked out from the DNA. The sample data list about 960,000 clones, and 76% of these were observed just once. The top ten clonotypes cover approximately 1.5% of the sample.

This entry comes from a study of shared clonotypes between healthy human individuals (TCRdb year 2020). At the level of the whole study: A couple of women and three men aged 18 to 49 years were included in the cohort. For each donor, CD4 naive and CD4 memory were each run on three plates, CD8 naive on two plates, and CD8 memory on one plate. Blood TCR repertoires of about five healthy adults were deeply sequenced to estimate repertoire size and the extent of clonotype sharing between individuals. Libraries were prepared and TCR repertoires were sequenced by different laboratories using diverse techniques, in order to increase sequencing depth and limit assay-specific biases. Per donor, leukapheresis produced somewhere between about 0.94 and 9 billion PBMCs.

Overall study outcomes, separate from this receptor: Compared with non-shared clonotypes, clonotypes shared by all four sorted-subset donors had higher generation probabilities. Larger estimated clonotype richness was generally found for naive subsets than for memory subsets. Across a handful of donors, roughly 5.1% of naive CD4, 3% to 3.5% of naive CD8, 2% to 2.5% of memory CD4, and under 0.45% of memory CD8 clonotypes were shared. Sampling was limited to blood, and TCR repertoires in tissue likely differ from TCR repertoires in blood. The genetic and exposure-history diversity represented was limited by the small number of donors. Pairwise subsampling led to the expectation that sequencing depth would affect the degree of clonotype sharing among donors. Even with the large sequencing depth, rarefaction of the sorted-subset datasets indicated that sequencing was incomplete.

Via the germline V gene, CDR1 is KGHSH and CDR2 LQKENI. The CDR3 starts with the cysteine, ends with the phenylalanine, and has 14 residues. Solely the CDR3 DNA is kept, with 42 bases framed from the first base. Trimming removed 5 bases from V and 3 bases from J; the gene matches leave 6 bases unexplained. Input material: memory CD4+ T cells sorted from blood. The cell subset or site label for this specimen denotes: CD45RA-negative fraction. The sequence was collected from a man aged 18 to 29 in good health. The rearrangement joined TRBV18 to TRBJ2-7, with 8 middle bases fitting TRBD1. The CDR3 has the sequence CASSSRQGNYEQYF. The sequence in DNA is TGTGCCAGCTCATCTCGACAGGGGAACTACGAGCAGTACTTC.